This TCR beta chain was documented in a study of beta chain features in type 1 diabetes. For the study at large: No age, gender or cell yield differences were seen between patients and healthy donors.

Study-wide findings and caveats: It was not settled here whether HLA type affects TCRB rearrangement. Amplification by PCR could prefer shorter templates, with the same effect in patients and controls. Comparison showed that naive, central memory and Treg TCRB repertoires appeared more similar among patients than among healthy donors.

What was sequenced were expressed TCRB transcripts, since all of the isolated RNA had been reverse transcribed. Sequenced by immunoSEQ multiplex PCR; TCRdb stores in-frame clones only, minus some. The sample holds 130,000 to 150,000 clones; about 44% are singletons and the top ten take under 0.45%. This clone appeared a few times. What it recognizes is unknown. CDR1 and CDR2 from the germline V gene are MGHDK and SYGVNS. CDR3 length: 16 residues. V was cut by 2 bases and J by 0 bases, with 11 bases left in between. The TCR sequence derives from a man between 18 and 35 years old in good health. Sequenced material: Tregs from blood. This chain uses TRBV25-1 with TRBJ1-5; TRBD1 might be the D (5 bases). The CDR3 loop is CASSETGLNSNQPQHF. The CDR3 DNA reads as TGTGCCAGCAGTGAAACGGGACTTAATAGCAATCAGCCCCAGCATTTT.